The 11 T cell receptor beta chains below were found in one sample sequenced in a study of control samples from healthy donors and cancer patients. Sequenced by immunoSEQ multiplex PCR; TCRdb stores in-frame clones only, minus some. The sample shows around 99,000 clones, 90% of them seen only once. The source material was blood. The receptor source for this set is a human donor in good health. The donor label of this sample is uncertain.

J is TRBJ2-6 and V is TRBV18; weak D call: TRBD1 (5 bases). Trimming removed 5 bases from V and 4 bases from J, with 15 bases in between. This CDR3 contains 16 residues. Germline V gives CDR1 KGHSH, CDR2 LQKENI. The chain's CDR3 is CASSNQGAPGANVLTF. The CDR3 nucleotides are TGTGCCAGCTCAAACCAAGGGGCCCCCGGGGCCAACGTCCTGACTTTC.

This rearrangement joins TRBV30 to TRBJ2-5; 10 bases are shared with TRBD1. The CDR3 totals 14 residues. V was clipped by 3 bases and J by 4 bases; unmatched bases: 5. The germline gives CDR1 GTSNPN, CDR2 SVGIG (reference sequence). The CDR3 spells CAWRAGTGVETQYF. CDR3 sequence (DNA): TGTGCCTGGAGGGCCGGGACAGGGGTAGAGACCCAGTACTTC. Filled out from reference TRBV30 and TRBJ2-5, the complete variable domain reads SQTIHQWPATLVQPVGSPLSLECTVEGTSNPNLYWYRQAAGRGLQLLFYSVGIGQISSEVPQNLSASRPQDRQFILSSKKLLLSDSGFYLCAWRAGTGVETQYFGPGTRLLVL.

This clone was detected only once. The J gene is TRBJ2-5, the V gene TRBV5-1; D is ambiguous. V lost 3 bases and J lost 1, with 13 bases in between. Germline V gives CDR1 SGHRS, CDR2 YFSETQ. The CDR3 is made up of 15 amino acids. CDR3 sequence (DNA): TGCGCCAGCAGCTCAATCGTGGCAGGCCAAGAGACCCAGTACTTC. Translated, it gives CASSSIVAGQETQYF.

The CDR3 DNA reads as TGTGCCAGCAGCCGGGGGGGGAACACCGGGGAGCTGTTTTTT. Residues: CASSRGGNTGELFF. V usage is TRBV5-4 and J usage is TRBJ2-2; 8 positions agree with TRBD2. CDR1 is SGHNT and CDR2 is YYREEE in the germline V gene (reference sequence). The CDR3 runs 14 residues. With 4 bases clipped from V and 1 base from J, the junction kept 0 bases outside the gene matches.

CDR3 sequence (DNA): TGTGCCAGCAGCGTTGGTCTAGCGGGGCATACCGGGGAGCTGTTTTTT. Amino acids: CASSVGLAGHTGELFF. The gene calls are TRBV9 and TRBJ2-2, with 9 bases matching TRBD2. V gave up 2 bases and J gave up 5 bases; unmatched junction bases: 7. CDR1 and CDR2 (germline): SGDLS, YYNGEE. This CDR3 has 16 residues.

This chain links TRBV6-5 with TRBJ2-7; 7 bases line up with TRBD1. This CDR3 region has 16 residues. Losses at the gene ends were 0 bases for V and 10 bases for J; bases not matched to a gene: 15. Germline V gene sequence: CDR1 MNHEY, CDR2 SVGAGI. This chain's CDR3 is CASSYSALTGKGKQYF. The CDR3 bases are TGTGCCAGCAGTTACTCCGCCCTGACAGGGAAGGGGAAACAGTACTTC.

The chain couples TRBV5-1 to TRBJ2-7, with D tentatively TRBD2 (5 bases). Germline values: CDR1 SGHRS, CDR2 YFSETQ. Deletions cut 6 bases from V and 0 bases from J, with 7 bases between. This CDR3 comprises 12 residues. CDR3 amino acids: CASKSGSYEQYF. CDR3 DNA: TGCGCCAGCAAAAGCGGCTCCTACGAGCAGTACTTC.

V and J are TRBV10-3 and TRBJ2-7; D unclear. Per the germline V gene, CDR1 is ENHRY and CDR2 is SYGVKD. The V and J ends lost 2 bases and 8 bases respectively, with 7 bases between them. CDR3 length: 11 amino acids. This chain's CDR3 is CAISEGGQQYF. The CDR3 coding sequence is TGTGCCATCAGTGAGGGTGGTCAGCAGTACTTC.

This chain uses TRBV6-5 with TRBJ2-7; possible D gene TRBD1, 6 bases. Germline CDR1 is MNHEY and CDR2 is SVGAGI. The CDR3 has 12 residues. V was clipped by 2 bases and J by 12 bases, with 14 bases between them. CDR3 coding DNA: TGTGCCAGCAGTTACACACTACAGGGCTGGTACTTC. This codes for CASSYTLQGWYF.

The CDR3 sequence: CASTAGSSNQPQHF. CDR3 in DNA: TGTGCCAGCACGGCAGGGAGTAGCAATCAGCCCCAGCATTTT. The V gene is TRBV28, the J gene TRBJ1-5, with D possibly matching TRBD1 (5 bases). The length of the CDR3 is 14 residues. The V and J ends lost 7 bases and 0 bases respectively, with 10 bases between them. CDR1 MDHEN and CDR2 SYDVKM come from the germline V gene. Full variable domain (rest looked up from reference TRBV28 and TRBJ1-5): DVKVTQSSRYLVKRTGEKVFLECVQDMDHENMFWYRQDPGLGLRLIYFSYDVKMKEKGDIPEGYSVSREKKERFSLILESASTNQTSMYLCASTAGSSNQPQHFGDGTRLSIL.

The chain couples TRBV7-8 to TRBJ1-4; D is ambiguous. The V end lost 1 base, the J end lost 11 bases, and 8 bases lay between the germline ends. CDR1 and CDR2 from the germline V gene are SGHVS and FQNEAQ. The CDR3 runs to 12 residues. Here the CDR3 DNA reads TGTGCCAGCAGCTTAGAACGGGGTAAACTGTTTTTT. It yields the protein CASSLERGKLFF. Full variable domain (remainder filled in from reference TRBV7-8 and TRBJ1-4): GAGVSQSPRYKVAKRGQDVALRCDPISGHVSLFWYQQALGQGPEFLTYFQNEAQLDKSGLPSDRFFAERPEGSVSTLKIQRTQQEDSAVYLCASSLERGKLFFGSGTQLSVL.